The rows below give T cell receptor beta chains drawn from one sample of a study of blood T cell repertoires in COVID-19. The protocol was immunoSEQ multiplex PCR, while the TCRdb copy is restricted to in-frame clones and leaves out a portion. Of 150,000 to 190,000 clones listed, roughly 72% are singletons. Sequencing was done on a sample of peripheral blood. The receptors derive from a woman older than 75 with acute or convalescent COVID-19. CDR3s include the opening cysteine and the closing phenylalanine or tryptophan. A D gene is named only where the DNA matches it firmly. Some rows mark clone size as missing; the rest say once, few, many or name a class of expanded clone.

D	V	J	size	length	DNA	CDR3
TRBD1	TRBV19	TRBJ1-1	NA	13	TGTGCCAGTAGTTTCCGACAGGGGGTTATGGCTTTCTTT	CASSFRQGVMAFF
NA	TRBV3-1/TRBV3-2	TRBJ1-2	NA	17	TGTGCCAGCAGCCAAAATAGCGGGACGCAAACAAACTATGGCTACACCTTC	CASSQNSGTQTNYGYTF
TRBD1	TRBV18	TRBJ1-5	NA	14	TGTGCCAGCTCCGGCGGGACAGAAGGTCAGCCCCAGCATTTT	CASSGGTEGQPQHF
NA	TRBV15	TRBJ1-1	NA	14	TGTGCCACCAGCATACACACGCTGAACACTGAAGCTTTCTTT	CATSIHTLNTEAFF
NA	TRBV7-3	TRBJ2-1	NA	13	TGTGCCACCGCGGAGAACCTACAGGATGAGCAGTTCTTC	CATAENLQDEQFF
TRBD1	TRBV2	TRBJ1-5	NA	14	TGTGCCAGCAGTAGACAGGGGGCTCTTCAGCCCCAGCATTTT	CASSRQGALQPQHF
NA	TRBV11-2	TRBJ2-1	NA	15	TGTGCCAGCAGAGGGTTATCGGGACTGAACAATGAGCAGTTCTTC	CASRGLSGLNNEQFF
NA	TRBV6-1	TRBJ1-3	NA	15	TGTGCCAGCAGTGAAGTAGGCGGCTCTGGAAACACCATATATTTT	CASSEVGGSGNTIYF
TRBD1	TRBV24-1	TRBJ2-2	NA	16	TGTGCCACCAGTGATCCCGGGACAGGGGGAACCGGGGAGCTGTTTTTT	CATSDPGTGGTGELFF
NA	TRBV7-2	TRBJ2-1	NA	13	TGTGCCAGCAGCTTAGCGCACGAGCGGGAGCAGTTCTTC	CASSLAHEREQFF
NA	TRBV21-1	TRBJ1-4	NA	18	TGTGCCAGCAGCAAACGGGTGATTCCGCCGTCAACTAATGAAAAACTGTTTTTT	CASSKRVIPPSTNEKLFF
NA	TRBV19	TRBJ1-2	NA	12	TGTGCCAGTAGTATAGCCGGGAATGGCTACACCTTC	CASSIAGNGYTF
TRBD2	TRBV19	TRBJ2-2	NA	14	TGTGCCAGTAGTATACTAGCGGCAACCGGGGAGCTGTTTTTT	CASSILAATGELFF
NA	TRBV27	TRBJ1-3	NA	17	TGTGCCAGCAGTCCCAACATGGACACCATACGAGGAAACACCATATATTTT	CASSPNMDTIRGNTIYF
TRBD2	TRBV20-1	TRBJ2-1	NA	14	TGCAGTGCTAGTTTTCCAGCGGGGGATAATGAGCAGTTCTTC	CSASFPAGDNEQFF
NA	TRBV6-5	TRBJ2-7	few	13	TGTGCCAGCAGTTACACCCAGGGATCCGAGCAGTACTTC	CASSYTQGSEQYF
TRBD1	TRBV14	TRBJ1-2	NA	14	TGTGCCAGCAGCCAAGGGGACAGACTCGCAGGCTACACCTTC	CASSQGDRLAGYTF
TRBD1	TRBV6-5	TRBJ1-6	NA	15	TGTGCCAGCAGTTACACCGACAGGGACTCATCACCCCTCCACTTT	CASSYTDRDSSPLHF
TRBD1	TRBV7-2	TRBJ1-4	NA	15	TGTGCCAGCAGCTTAGGGAGACAGGGGAACGAAAAACTGTTTTTT	CASSLGRQGNEKLFF
TRBD1	TRBV20-1	TRBJ2-5	NA	14	TGCAGTGCTAGTGGGTTTAGACAGGGCGAGACCCAGTACTTC	CSASGFRQGETQYF
NA	TRBV11-2	TRBJ1-1	NA	15	TGTGCCAGCAGCTTAGGGGGGGTCGGGGGCACTGAAGCTTTCTTT	CASSLGGVGGTEAFF
TRBD2	TRBV6-1	TRBJ2-1	NA	16	TGTGCCAGCAGTGGGCTGGGACTAGCGGGGGGTAATGAGCAGTTCTTC	CASSGLGLAGGNEQFF
TRBD2	TRBV3-1/TRBV3-2	TRBJ2-4	NA	16	TGTGCCAGCAGCCGAGTTGGAGGGAGACTAGCAAACATTCAGTACTTC	CASSRVGGRLANIQYF
TRBD1	TRBV5-1	TRBJ2-2	NA	14	TGCGCCAGCAGCTTGGGGACAGGGTCCGGGGAGCTGTTTTTT	CASSLGTGSGELFF
NA	TRBV2	TRBJ2-7	NA	12	TGTGCCAGCAGTGTGACAGGTCGGGAGCAGTACTTC	CASSVTGREQYF
TRBD1	TRBV5-1	TRBJ2-3	NA	17	TGCGCCAGCACGAGGACAGGGAGCCTCACTAGCACAGATACGCAGTATTTT	CASTRTGSLTSTDTQYF
TRBD2	TRBV5-4	TRBJ2-1	NA	15	TGTGCCAGCAGCGGAGAGACTAGCGGAAACAATGAGCAGTTCTTC	CASSGETSGNNEQFF
NA	TRBV10-1	TRBJ2-3	NA	14	TGCGCCAGCAGTGCTGTTCTGGGGACAAATACGCAGTATTTT	CASSAVLGTNTQYF
TRBD1	TRBV28	TRBJ1-2	once	17	TGTGCCAGCAGACAACTTCCGGGACAGGGGGCCCACTATGGCTACACCTTC	CASRQLPGQGAHYGYTF
NA	TRBV12-3/TRBV12-4	TRBJ1-1	NA	13	TGTGCCAGCAGTTTTCTCCCCGAGACTGAAGCTTTCTTT	CASSFLPETEAFF
TRBD1	TRBV27	TRBJ2-7	once	15	TGTGCCAGCAGTGGACCGGGACAGGGGACAGGCGAGCAGTACTTC	CASSGPGQGTGEQYF
TRBD2	TRBV7-8	TRBJ2-1	few	15	TGTGCCAGCAGCTTAGGACTAGCAAGGGGAAATGAGCAGTTCTTC	CASSLGLARGNEQFF
NA	TRBV9	TRBJ2-7	NA	15	TGTGCCAGCAGCCCCAGGCAGGGTAGCTCCTACGAGCAGTACTTC	CASSPRQGSSYEQYF
TRBD2	TRBV7-6	TRBJ2-1	NA	18	TGTGCCAGCAGCTTAGTCCCCCCGGTGGGACTACAAAACAATGAGCAGTTCTTC	CASSLVPPVGLQNNEQFF
NA	TRBV6-1	TRBJ2-7	NA	16	TGTGCCAGCAGTGAAGCCCCGGCGAGACAGTTCTACGAGCAGTACTTC	CASSEAPARQFYEQYF
TRBD1	TRBV12-5	TRBJ1-2	few	14	TGTGCTAGTGGTACGACAGGGGGCTACTATGGCTACACCTTC	CASGTTGGYYGYTF
TRBD2	TRBV9	TRBJ2-5	few	15	TGTGCCAGCAGCACACGAGCGGGGGAGGGAGAGACCCAGTACTTC	CASSTRAGEGETQYF
NA	TRBV5-1	TRBJ1-5	NA	15	TGCGCCAGCAGCTTGGTCGGGGGGGGCGATCAGCCCCAGCATTTT	CASSLVGGGDQPQHF
NA	TRBV30	TRBJ2-3	NA	14	TGTGCCTGGAGCAAAGGGGCTAGCACAGATACGCAGTATTTT	CAWSKGASTDTQYF
TRBD2	TRBV6-1	TRBJ2-5	few	16	TGTGCCAGCAGTGAATGGTCTAGCGGGAGTGGAGAGACCCAGTACTTC	CASSEWSSGSGETQYF
TRBD1	TRBV18	TRBJ1-2	NA	14	TGTGCCAGCTCAGAACTGGACAGGGACTATGGCTACACCTTC	CASSELDRDYGYTF
NA	TRBV7-2	TRBJ1-2	NA	15	TGTGCCAGCAGCTTAGTTCAGGAGGAAGGCTATGGCTACACCTTC	CASSLVQEEGYGYTF
NA	TRBV7-2	TRBJ2-1	NA	14	TGTGCCAGCAGCTTAGGGGGGCCCTACAATGAGCAGTTCTTC	CASSLGGPYNEQFF
TRBD2	TRBV7-8	TRBJ2-3	once	17	TGTGCCAGCAGCCCCTGGGGAGCGGGAGGAAGGACAGATACGCAGTATTTT	CASSPWGAGGRTDTQYF
TRBD2	TRBV3-1/TRBV3-2	TRBJ2-3	NA	15	TGTGCCAGCAGCCAAGTAGCGGGGGGGTCTGATACGCAGTATTTT	CASSQVAGGSDTQYF
TRBD1	TRBV2	TRBJ2-1	NA	17	TGTGCCACCGACCTAACCTGGGGGACAGGGAGGCTCGATGAGCAGTTCTTC	CATDLTWGTGRLDEQFF
TRBD1	TRBV7-8	TRBJ2-7	NA	11	TGTGCCAGCAGACTTTCCGGGACAGTCTCCTTC	CASRLSGTVSF